This is a list of T cell receptor beta chains from one sample in a study of shared clonotypes between healthy human individuals. The assay was immunoSEQ multiplex PCR, and TCRdb's table has in-frame clones only and misses some. Of under 750,000 clones detected, 72% appear once; the ten largest clones hold under 2%. Sequencing was done on a sample of memory CD4+ T cells sorted from blood. These receptors were collected from a woman in her 30s in good health. Each CDR3 is given with its conserved first and last residue. A D gene is named only where the DNA matches it firmly. Clone size is given for some rows only: seen once, a few or many times, or a class if the clone is expanded.

clone_size	d_call	j_call	v_call	cdr3_nt	cdr3_aa
many	TRBD1	TRBJ1-3	TRBV6-6	TGTGCCAGCAGTTGGGGGACAGGCCATTCTGGAAACACCATATATTTT	CASSWGTGHSGNTIYF
-	TRBD2	TRBJ2-1	TRBV11-3	TGTGCCAGCAGTTACGGGACTAGCGGGACCAATGAGCAGTTCTTC	CASSYGTSGTNEQFF
-	-	TRBJ2-7	TRBV19	TGTGCCAGTAGTCACCCGCCGGGTGGGATCGAGCAGTACTTC	CASSHPPGGIEQYF
-	TRBD2	TRBJ2-1	TRBV11-2	TGTGCCAGCAGCTTAGAACTAGCGGACCACAATGAGCAGTTCTTC	CASSLELADHNEQFF
-	-	TRBJ2-4	TRBV2	TGTGCCAGCAGTGTCGAAACGACGAGAGCCAAAAACATTCAGTACTTC	CASSVETTRAKNIQYF
-	TRBD2	TRBJ2-1	TRBV5-6	TGTGCCAGCAGCGCTTTGGGCGGGAGGGCCACTGAGCAGTTCTTC	CASSALGGRATEQFF
many	-	TRBJ2-7	TRBV19	TGTGCCAGTAGTATAATGGCCACCCCCTCCTACGAGCAGTACTTC	CASSIMATPSYEQYF
few	-	TRBJ1-1	TRBV28	TGTGCCAGCAGTTTACCCTGGGGGACTGAAGCTTTCTTT	CASSLPWGTEAFF
-	-	TRBJ1-2	TRBV29-1	TGCAGCGTTGAAGATCCAGCCGCTGGGACGTCTAACTATGGCTACACCTTC	CSVEDPAAGTSNYGYTF
-	-	TRBJ2-1	TRBV6-6	TGTGCCAGCATGTTCTTCAATGAGCAGTTCTTC	CASMFFNEQFF
-	-	TRBJ1-2	TRBV13	TGTGCCAGCAGGACGGACCGAGCAGCTAACTATGGCTACACCTTC	CASRTDRAANYGYTF
-	-	TRBJ1-5	TRBV7-8	TGTGCCAGCAGCCCGGTAGGGCCTGGTCAGCCCCAGCATTTT	CASSPVGPGQPQHF
-	TRBD2	TRBJ2-1	TRBV9	TGTGCCAGCAGCGCTCTAGCGGGAGGGTACTACAATGAGCAGTTCTTC	CASSALAGGYYNEQFF
-	-	TRBJ1-4	TRBV28	TGTGCCAGCAGTTTGGGTCGGGAAAAACTGTTTTTT	CASSLGREKLFF
many	TRBD1	TRBJ1-5	TRBV7-6	TGTGCCAGCAGCTTGGGACAGGATCGGCCCCAGCATTTT	CASSLGQDRPQHF
-	-	TRBJ1-6	TRBV5-4	TGTGCCAGCAGCTTGGATTCCCTAGTTTTCCACTTT	CASSLDSLVFHF
-	-	TRBJ1-2	TRBV28	TGTGCCAGCACCCCCGGGGGGGATTACGTAGGCTACACCTTC	CASTPGGDYVGYTF
-	TRBD1	TRBJ2-5	TRBV18	TGTGCCAGCTCAGGACAGGGGTTTGGGACGGCCCAAGAGACCCAGTACTTC	CASSGQGFGTAQETQYF
-	-	TRBJ1-1	TRBV6-5	TGTGCCAGCAGTTTTCGTGAGGGCACTGAAGCTTTCTTT	CASSFREGTEAFF
-	-	TRBJ2-4	TRBV4-1	TGCGCCAGCAGCCAAGAGGGACTGCCCCGGGACGATCAGTACTTC	CASSQEGLPRDDQYF
-	TRBD2	TRBJ2-5	TRBV29-1	TGCAGCGTTGAGTTGGGACTAGCGGTTCCGGGGACCCAGTACTTC	CSVELGLAVPGTQYF
once	TRBD1	TRBJ2-7	TRBV5-1	TGCGCCAGCAGCCAACCGGGACAGGGGCCCGAGCAGTACTTC	CASSQPGQGPEQYF
once	TRBD1	TRBJ1-2	TRBV5-1	TGCGCCAGCAGCTGGACAGGGGCGGTGAGTAGCTATGGCTACACCTTC	CASSWTGAVSSYGYTF
-	-	TRBJ2-3	TRBV23-1	TGCGCCAGCAGTCAATCGTTGCGGAGGGGGACAGATACGCAGTATTTT	CASSQSLRRGTDTQYF
-	-	TRBJ2-3	TRBV6-1	TGTGCCAGCAGTGAAGGGCACTATCGGGATACGCAGTATTTT	CASSEGHYRDTQYF
-	TRBD1	TRBJ1-1	TRBV10-2	TGCGCCAGCAGTGCCTTATCTGCTCAGGGACAGGGTGAAGCTTTCTTT	CASSALSAQGQGEAFF
few	-	TRBJ1-1	TRBV29-1	TGCAGCCAGAGACGGTTGAACACTGAAGCTTTCTTT	CSQRRLNTEAFF
few	-	TRBJ2-1	TRBV5-6	TGTGCCAGCAGCTCCGGACCTGGACGGGAGCAGTTCTTC	CASSSGPGREQFF
-	-	TRBJ2-7	TRBV19	TGTGCCAGTAGTAAGTCACTCTCCTTAGCCTACGAGCAGTACTTC	CASSKSLSLAYEQYF
many	-	TRBJ2-1	TRBV5-4	TGTGCCAGCAGCCCGGCTAGTTCGAGTGAGCAGTTCTTC	CASSPASSSEQFF
-	-	TRBJ2-5	TRBV29-1	TGCAGCGTTGAGGCTCGGCTTTTTAAAGAGACCCAGTACTTC	CSVEARLFKETQYF
-	-	TRBJ1-5	TRBV28	TGTGCCAGCACCCTTACAGGGACCTATAGCAATCAGCCCCAGCATTTT	CASTLTGTYSNQPQHF
-	TRBD1	TRBJ2-1	TRBV6-5	TGTGCCAGCAGTCCCCGGACAGGGCGAGAGCAGTTCTTC	CASSPRTGREQFF
-	TRBD1	TRBJ2-2	TRBV7-6	TGTGCCAGCAGCCTGATGGGACAGCCGAACACCGGGGAGCTGTTTTTT	CASSLMGQPNTGELFF
-	-	TRBJ2-1	TRBV5-1	TGCGCCAGCAGCCTAGGGACATGGGAGCAGTTCTTC	CASSLGTWEQFF
once	TRBD2	TRBJ2-2	TRBV11-2	TGTGCCAGCAGCTTCGGAGCGGGAGCGGCCGGGGAGCTGTTTTTT	CASSFGAGAAGELFF
-	TRBD2	TRBJ2-3	TRBV2	TGTGCCAGCAGTGAAGTAGCTAGCGGAGTTCACACAGATACGCAGTATTTT	CASSEVASGVHTDTQYF
-	TRBD2	TRBJ2-6	TRBV5-8	TGTGCCAGCTCTCCCCTTGGGGGGGGAGGGGCCAACGTCCTGACTTTC	CASSPLGGGGANVLTF
-	-	TRBJ1-5	TRBV30	TGTGCCTGGAGTCCTTCATCTGCTCAGCCCCAGCATTTT	CAWSPSSAQPQHF
-	TRBD1	TRBJ1-1	TRBV28	TGTGCCAGCAGGTTTGGGACAGGGGGAACTGAAGCTTTCTTT	CASRFGTGGTEAFF
-	-	TRBJ2-7	TRBV27	TGTGCCAGCAGTCGTGGCTACGAGCAGTACTTC	CASSRGYEQYF
once	-	TRBJ1-1	TRBV5-4	TGTGCCAGCAGCGCCCCGAGAACTGAAGCTTTCTTT	CASSAPRTEAFF
-	TRBD2	TRBJ2-1	TRBV27	TGTGCCAGCAGCCTGGGACTAGCGAGGGGGGGTGAGCAGTTCTTC	CASSLGLARGGEQFF
-	TRBD2	TRBJ2-4	TRBV7-9	TGTGCCAGCAGCCTCGGACTAGCCCTAGCCGGGGGGAAAAACATTCAGTACTTC	CASSLGLALAGGKNIQYF
-	-	TRBJ1-5	TRBV6-1	TGTGCCAGCAGTGAAGCGCGGGGTGGGCCCCAGCATTTT	CASSEARGGPQHF
-	TRBD1	TRBJ2-4	TRBV18	TGTGCCAGCTCACCCGGGACAGTACAGTACTTC	CASSPGTVQYF
-	-	TRBJ2-6	TRBV7-9	TGTGCCAGCAGCTTATTTTCTGCGGGGTCTGGGGCCAACGTCCTGACTTTC	CASSLFSAGSGANVLTF
-	-	TRBJ2-2	TRBV5-1	TGCGCCAGCAAAGTCGGACCGACAACCGGGGAGCTGTTTTTT	CASKVGPTTGELFF
-	-	TRBJ1-1	TRBV2	TGTGCCAGCAGTGTTGGGACAGAAGCTTTCTTT	CASSVGTEAFF